This section outlines one T cell receptor beta chain sequence together with its context. No antigen is known for it. Different DNA sequences within this sample yield the same CDR3. The data originate from a study of OX40 agonist ivuxolimab in advanced cancers. Overall study context: Three patients, one with hepatocellular carcinoma and two with cutaneous melanoma, achieved partial responses. Findings of the study overall: Researchers report that CD8+ T cells had, on average, more expanded clones than CD4+.

The method was immunoSEQ multiplex PCR; TCRdb's version includes in-frame clones alone and lacks a portion of them. Of some 45,000 clones listed, 75% to 90% are singletons. This TCR was recovered from an adult with an advanced solid tumor such as melanoma, head and neck, liver or kidney cancer. Sequencing used CD4+ or CD8+ T cells sorted from blood, obtained in a trial of the OX40 agonist ivuxolimab.

CDR3 amino acids: CASSVGNTGELFF. In DNA, the CDR3 is TGTGCCAGCAGCGTAGGGAACACCGGGGAGCTGTTTTTT. The V and J genes are TRBV9 and TRBJ2-2, with D hard to call. Germline loops: CDR1 SGDLS, CDR2 YYNGEE. Trimming removed 0 bases at V and 1 base at J, with 1 base between. This CDR3 is built from 13 residues.